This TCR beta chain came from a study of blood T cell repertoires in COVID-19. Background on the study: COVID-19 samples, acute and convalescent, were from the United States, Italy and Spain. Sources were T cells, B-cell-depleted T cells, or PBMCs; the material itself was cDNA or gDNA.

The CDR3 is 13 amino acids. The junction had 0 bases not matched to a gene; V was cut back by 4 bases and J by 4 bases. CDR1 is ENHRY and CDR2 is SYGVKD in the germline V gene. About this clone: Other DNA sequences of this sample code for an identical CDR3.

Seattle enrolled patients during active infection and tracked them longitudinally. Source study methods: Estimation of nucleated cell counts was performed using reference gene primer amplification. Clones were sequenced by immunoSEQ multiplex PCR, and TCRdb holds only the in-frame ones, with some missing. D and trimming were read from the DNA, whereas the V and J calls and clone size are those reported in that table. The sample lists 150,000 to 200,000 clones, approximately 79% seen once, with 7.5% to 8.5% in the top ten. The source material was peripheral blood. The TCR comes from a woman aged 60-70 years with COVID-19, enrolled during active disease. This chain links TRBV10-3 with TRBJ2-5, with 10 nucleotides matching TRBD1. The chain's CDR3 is CAISGTGGETQYF. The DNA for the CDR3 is TGTGCCATCAGTGGGACAGGGGGAGAGACCCAGTACTTC.